These 12 T cell receptor beta chains were all obtained from the same sample, sequenced in a study of graft-versus-host responses after intestinal transplantation. Here immunoSEQ multiplex PCR was the method, and the copy in TCRdb shows in-frame clones only, minus some. The data hold 65,000 to 90,000 clones, with approximately 90% observed a single time. No antigen has been identified for these receptors. Sequences were derived from unstimulated CD8+ T cells sorted from spleen or lymph node cells, sampled before transplant. Receptors were obtained from a human donor who was the organ donor for an intestinal transplant.

This chain connects TRBV7-9 to TRBJ2-2; the match to TRBD2 covers 8 bases. Per germline, CDR1 SEHNR and CDR2 FQNEAQ (reference sequence). Trimming at V came to 3 bases and at J to 2 bases, leaving 5 bases not matched to a gene. This CDR3 is built from 16 residues. The CDR3 protein is CASSFYAGGNTGELFF. CDR3 DNA sequence: TGTGCCAGCAGCTTTTATGCGGGAGGTAACACCGGGGAGCTGTTTTTT. The full variable domain, with the rest looked up from reference TRBV7-9 and TRBJ2-2, is DTGVSQNPRHKITKRGQNVTFRCDPISEHNRLYWYRQTLGQGPEFLTYFQNEAQLEKSRLLSDRFSAERPKGSFSTLEIQRTEQGDSAMYLCASSFYAGGNTGELFFGEGSRLTVL.

In nucleotides, the CDR3 is TGCGCCAGCAGTCAAGTCCAGCCCCAGCATTTT. Its translation is CASSQVQPQHF. The V call is TRBV23-1, the J call TRBJ1-5, with D unresolved. TRBV23-1 is reported as an ORF; its role is uncertain. This CDR3 has 11 amino acids. Deletions cut 2 bases from V and 7 bases from J, with 3 bases between.

This chain joins TRBV9 and TRBJ2-2; D remains ambiguous. This CDR3 is built from 13 residues. Trimming shortened V by 0 bases and J by 6 bases, and 6 bases separated the two germline ends. Germline V lookup: CDR1 SGDLS, CDR2 YYNGEE. The CDR3 DNA is TGTGCCAGCAGCGTAGAAGGCGCCGGGGAGCTGTTTTTT. Protein: CASSVEGAGELFF.

The rearrangement uses TRBV5-6 and TRBJ1-2, with D hard to call. CDR1 is SGHDT, CDR2 YYEEEE, per germline. CDR3 length: 16 amino acids. Trimming took 0 bases from V and 4 from J, leaving 16 bases between them. CDR3 nucleotides: TGTGCCAGCAGCTTGGCGAGGGCCCTACTCTCCTATGGCTACACCTTC. It codes for CASSLARALLSYGYTF.

The chain has TRBV2 and TRBJ1-2; TRBD1 matches at 8 bases. The trim removed 5 bases at V and 6 bases at J, leaving 5 bases unmatched. The CDR3 consists of 13 residues. The germline V gene has CDR1 SNHLY and CDR2 FYNNEI. The CDR3 loop reads CASSTTGADGYTF. CDR3 sequence (DNA): TGTGCCAGCAGTACGACAGGGGCGGATGGCTACACCTTC. The whole variable domain, filled in from reference TRBV2 and TRBJ1-2, reads EPEVTQTPSHQVTQMGQEVILRCVPISNHLYFYWYRQILGQKVEFLVSFYNNEISEKSEIFDDQFSVERPDGSNFTLKIRSTKLEDSAMYFCASSTTGADGYTFGSGTRLTVV.

The CDR3 loop reads CASSFQPTGGRGYTF. Written as DNA, the CDR3 is TGTGCCAGCAGCTTTCAACCTACAGGGGGCCGTGGCTACACCTTC. V usage is TRBV7-6 and J usage is TRBJ1-2, with 9 bases aligning to TRBD1. This CDR3 spans 15 amino acids. The germline V gene has CDR1 SGHVS and CDR2 FNYEAQ. The V and J ends lost 3 bases and 7 bases, in that order; junction bases with no gene match: 9. The full variable domain, completed using reference TRBV7-6 and TRBJ1-2, is GAGVSQSPRYKVTKRGQDVALRCDPISGHVSLYWYRQALGQGPEFLTYFNYEAQQDKSGLPNDRFSAERPEGSISTLTIQRTEQRDSAMYRCASSFQPTGGRGYTFGSGTRLTVV.

The chain uses TRBV5-1 and TRBJ2-7; 8 nucleotides match TRBD1. CDR3 size: 15 residues. In germline, CDR1 is SGHRS, CDR2 YFSETQ. Trimming took 4 bases from V and 0 from J; bases not matched to a gene: 6. CDR3 amino acids: CASSETRGPSYEQYF. The CDR3 DNA sequence: TGCGCCAGCAGCGAAACCAGGGGGCCCTCCTACGAGCAGTACTTC.

This chain connects TRBV5-4 to TRBJ2-1; D remains ambiguous. The CDR3 runs 11 residues. Deletions cut 1 base from V and 8 bases from J, with 4 bases between. Per germline, CDR1 SGHNT and CDR2 YYREEE (reference sequence). The CDR3 bases are TGTGCCAGCAGCTTGAGCCATGAGCAGTTCTTC. Its translation is CASSLSHEQFF.

This rearrangement joins TRBV10-3 to TRBJ2-1; D gene unclear. The germline gives CDR1 ENHRY, CDR2 SYGVKD. This CDR3 region has 21 residues. Trimming removed 6 bases at V and 0 bases at J, with 30 bases between. The chain's CDR3 is CAISPVRASWNEYSSYNEQFF. In DNA, the CDR3 is TGTGCCATCAGCCCCGTCCGGGCTAGTTGGAATGAATACAGCTCCTACAATGAGCAGTTCTTC.

This sequence joins TRBV7-3 and TRBJ2-1; 8 nucleotides agree with TRBD2. CDR3 size: 14 residues. V lost 3 bases and J lost 7; bases outside the gene matches: 5. In germline, CDR1 is SGHTA, CDR2 FQGTGA. CDR3 coding DNA: TGTGCCAGCAGCTTCCCGGGACTAGGTAATGAGCAGTTCTTC. Protein sequence: CASSFPGLGNEQFF.

This chain connects TRBV5-6 to TRBJ2-1; D gene uncertain. Germline V gives CDR1 SGHDT, CDR2 YYEEEE. The CDR3 sequence is 13 residues long. The V end was cut by 1 base, the J end by 4 bases, with 6 bases between. CDR3 in amino acids: CASSLSQYNEQFF. CDR3 in DNA: TGTGCCAGCAGCTTGAGTCAGTACAATGAGCAGTTCTTC.

The J gene is TRBJ2-1, the V gene TRBV7-3; 7 positions agree with TRBD1. The CDR3 is made up of 16 amino acids. Germline CDR1 SGHTA, CDR2 FQGTGA. V lost 6 bases and J lost 3; bases outside the gene matches: 11. Written as DNA, the CDR3 is TGTGCCAGCAGTCCCGTGGGGGACAGCCTCTACAATGAGCAGTTCTTC. This encodes CASSPVGDSLYNEQFF.